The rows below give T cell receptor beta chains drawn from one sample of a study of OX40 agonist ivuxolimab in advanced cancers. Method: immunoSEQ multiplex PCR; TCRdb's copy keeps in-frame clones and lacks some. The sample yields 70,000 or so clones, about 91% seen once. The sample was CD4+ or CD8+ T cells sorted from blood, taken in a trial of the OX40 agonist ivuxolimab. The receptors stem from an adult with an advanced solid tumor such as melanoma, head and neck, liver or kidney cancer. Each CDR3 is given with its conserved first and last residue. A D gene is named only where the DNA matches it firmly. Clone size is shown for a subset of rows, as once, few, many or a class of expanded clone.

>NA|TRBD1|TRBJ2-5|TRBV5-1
TGCGCCAGCAGCCGGGACAGCAGCCAAGAGACCCAGTACTTC
CASSRDSSQETQYF
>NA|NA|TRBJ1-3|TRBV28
TGTGCCAGCTGGACAGCGCGATCTGGAAACACCATATATTTT
CASWTARSGNTIYF
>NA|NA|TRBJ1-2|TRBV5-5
TGTGCCAGCAGCCCCGAGGACGCAAACTATGGCTACACCTTC
CASSPEDANYGYTF
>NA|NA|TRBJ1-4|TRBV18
TGTGCCAGCTCACTTGTAGAAGCTGAAAAACTGTTTTTT
CASSLVEAEKLFF
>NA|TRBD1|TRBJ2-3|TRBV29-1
TGCAGCGTTTCGACAGGGTTTCTCACGGATACGCAGTATTTT
CSVSTGFLTDTQYF
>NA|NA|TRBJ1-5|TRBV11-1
TGTGCCAGCAGCATGGACGGGAGGACCCAGCCCCAGCATTTT
CASSMDGRTQPQHF
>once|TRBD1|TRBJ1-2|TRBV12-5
TGTGCTAGTGGTTCCACAGGGGGCGCGGGGGGCTACACCTTC
CASGSTGGAGGYTF
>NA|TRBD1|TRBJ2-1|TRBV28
TGTGCCAGCAGTTTACCTTCGACAGGGAACAATGAGCAGTTCTTC
CASSLPSTGNNEQFF
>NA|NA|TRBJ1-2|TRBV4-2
TGTGCCAGCAGCCAGGGCAGACAATTAGCTAACTATGGCTACACCTTC
CASSQGRQLANYGYTF
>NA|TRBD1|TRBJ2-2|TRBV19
TGTGCCAGTAGGGGACAGGGGGCTGCGAACACCGGGGAGCTGTTTTTT
CASRGQGAANTGELFF
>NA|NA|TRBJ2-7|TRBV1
TGCACCAGCAGCCAAAGGGCTTCTAGCGGGAGGGCGGTCCTGGGAGACTACGAGCAGTACTTC
CTSSQRASSGRAVLGDYEQYF
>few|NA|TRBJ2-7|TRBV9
TGTGCCAGCAGCGTAGAGGGATACGGGACCTACGAGCAGTACTTC
CASSVEGYGTYEQYF
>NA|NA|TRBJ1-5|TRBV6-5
TGTGCCAGCAGTAGCGACAATCAGCCCCAGCATTTT
CASSSDNQPQHF
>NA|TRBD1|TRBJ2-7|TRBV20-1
TGCAGTTGGGACAGTCACTACGAGCAGTACTTC
CSWDSHYEQYF
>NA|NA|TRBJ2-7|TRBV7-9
TGTGCCAGCGGCGAACCCACCGGGGCCTACGAGCAGTACTTC
CASGEPTGAYEQYF
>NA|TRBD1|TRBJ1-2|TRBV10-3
TGTGCCATCAGTGGGACAGGATCTAACTATGGCTACACCTTC
CAISGTGSNYGYTF
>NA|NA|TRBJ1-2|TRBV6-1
TGTGCCAGCAGTTTCTCCGGGACTTTATATGGCTACACCTTC
CASSFSGTLYGYTF
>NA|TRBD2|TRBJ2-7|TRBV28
TGTGCCAGCAGTCCAGGCGGACTAGCGGGAGGCACATCCTACGAGCAGTACTTC
CASSPGGLAGGTSYEQYF
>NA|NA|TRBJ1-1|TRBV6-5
TGTGCCAGCACAGAGCGGGTGAACACTGAAGCTTTCTTT
CASTERVNTEAFF
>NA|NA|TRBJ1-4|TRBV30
TGTGCCTGGGCACCTTGGGGTTGGGGGGTTGACGAAAAACTGTTTTTT
CAWAPWGWGVDEKLFF
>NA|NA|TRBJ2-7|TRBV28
TGTGCCAGCAGTTTATCGGTGGGAATGGCCTACGAGCAGTACTTC
CASSLSVGMAYEQYF
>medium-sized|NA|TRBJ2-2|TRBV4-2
TGTGCCAGCAGCCAAGATTGGGCAGGGTCAGCCGGGGAGCTGTTTTTT
CASSQDWAGSAGELFF
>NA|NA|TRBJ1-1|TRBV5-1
TGCGCCAGCAGCCCCCTAAGCGACAGAGCGAACACTGAAGCTTTCTTT
CASSPLSDRANTEAFF
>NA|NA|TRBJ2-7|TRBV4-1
TGCGCCAGCAGCCAAGACCCGACAACCTACGAGCAGTACTTC
CASSQDPTTYEQYF
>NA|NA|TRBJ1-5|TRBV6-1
TGTGCCAGCAGTGAAGTAGAGTTTTCAAATCGGCCCCAGCATTTT
CASSEVEFSNRPQHF
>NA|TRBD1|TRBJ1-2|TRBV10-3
TGTGCCATCAGTACCGGGACAGGCATGGGAGGCTACACCTTC
CAISTGTGMGGYTF
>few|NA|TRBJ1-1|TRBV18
TGTGCCAGCTCACCTCCTCAGGGGAACACTGAAGCTTTCTTT
CASSPPQGNTEAFF
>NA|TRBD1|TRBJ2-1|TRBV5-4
TGTGCCAGCAGCTTGGGACTCGGAGGACAGGGGATCAATGAGCAGTTCTTC
CASSLGLGGQGINEQFF
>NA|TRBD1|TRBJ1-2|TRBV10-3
TGTGCCATCAGGTCCTCAGGGGGCGATGGCTACACCTTC
CAIRSSGGDGYTF
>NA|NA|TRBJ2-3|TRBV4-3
TGCGCCAGCAGCCAAGGTGCGGGGAGCACAGATACGCAGTATTTT
CASSQGAGSTDTQYF
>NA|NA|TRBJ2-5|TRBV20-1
TGCAGTGCTAGACAGGAGACCCAGTACTTC
CSARQETQYF
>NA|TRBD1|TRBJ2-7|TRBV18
TGTGCCAGCTCCTATGGACAGGGCCTTACCGAGCAGTACTTC
CASSYGQGLTEQYF
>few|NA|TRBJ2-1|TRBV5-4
TGTGCCAGCAGCGTGACAGGTAACAATGAGCAGTTCTTC
CASSVTGNNEQFF
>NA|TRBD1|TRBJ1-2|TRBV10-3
TGTGCCATCAGGACAGGGGGCTCGGGTGGCTACATCTTC
CAIRTGGSGGYIF
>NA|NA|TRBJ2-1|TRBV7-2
TGTGCCAGCAGCTTAGGGCGAAGTGAGCAGTTCTTC
CASSLGRSEQFF
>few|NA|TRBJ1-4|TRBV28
TGTGCCAGCAGGCCATTACTACCGGCATCTGCAACTAATGAAAAACTGTTTTTT
CASRPLLPASATNEKLFF
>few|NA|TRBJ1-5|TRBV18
TGTGCCAGCTCACCACCGGGTGGGGCTCAGCCCCAGCATTTT
CASSPPGGAQPQHF
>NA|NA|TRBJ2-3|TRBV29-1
TGCAGCTTACGAGGGTTGGGGGCAACAGATACGCAGTATTTT
CSLRGLGATDTQYF
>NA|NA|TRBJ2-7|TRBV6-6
TGTGCCAGCACCCGGGGTGATGCCTGGAGCGAGCAGTACTTC
CASTRGDAWSEQYF
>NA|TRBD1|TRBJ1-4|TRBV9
TGTGCCAGCAGCCCCCCCGGACAGGGGCCCTTTGGGGAAAAACTGTTTTTT
CASSPPGQGPFGEKLFF
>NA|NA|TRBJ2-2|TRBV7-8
TGTGCCAGCAGACACACCTTGACTGGGAAGATCGCGAACACCGGGGAGCTGTTTTTT
CASRHTLTGKIANTGELFF
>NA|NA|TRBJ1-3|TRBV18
TGTGCCAGCTCACCTCAGGACAGTATAGGAAACACCATATATTTT
CASSPQDSIGNTIYF
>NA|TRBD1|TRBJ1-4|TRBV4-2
TGTGCCAGCAGCCATGGACAGGGGGCAAATGAAAAACTGTTTTTT
CASSHGQGANEKLFF
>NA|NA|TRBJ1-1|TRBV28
TGTGCCAGCAGCCTACACCCTACCGGAGCTTTCTTT
CASSLHPTGAFF
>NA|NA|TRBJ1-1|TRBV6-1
TGTGCCAGCAGTGGTTGGGGGGACACTGAAGCTTTCTTT
CASSGWGDTEAFF
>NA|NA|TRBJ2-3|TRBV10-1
TGCGCCAGCAGTTCGGGGTTCCGTCAGGTCCTTAGCACAGATACGCAGTATTTT
CASSSGFRQVLSTDTQYF
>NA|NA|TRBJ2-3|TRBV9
TGTGCCAGCAGCGTAGCTTTGCAGGATACGCAGTATTTT
CASSVALQDTQYF
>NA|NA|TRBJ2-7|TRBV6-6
TGTGCCAGCAGTTACTTGGTGGGTCTTTCCTACGAGCAGTACTTC
CASSYLVGLSYEQYF
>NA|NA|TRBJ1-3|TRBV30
TGTGCCTATATGGGCAGGGATGGAAACACCATATATTTT
CAYMGRDGNTIYF
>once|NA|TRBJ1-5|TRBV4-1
TGCGCCAGCAGCCAAGATCAGACAGTCAATCAGCCCCAGCATTTT
CASSQDQTVNQPQHF
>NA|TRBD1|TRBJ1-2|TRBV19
TGTGCCAGTAAAAGCGGACAGGACTTCTGGGGCTACACCTTC
CASKSGQDFWGYTF
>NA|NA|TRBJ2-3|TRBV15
TGTGCCACCAGCAGAGATGTAGGATCCTTGACAGATACGCAGTATTTT
CATSRDVGSLTDTQYF
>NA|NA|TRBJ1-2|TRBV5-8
TGTGCCAGCAGCTTCGACAGAGAAGGCTACACCTTC
CASSFDREGYTF